The 2 T cell receptor beta chains reported below all come from one sample, sequenced in a study of T cells in Graves' hyperthyroidism and ophthalmopathy (dated by TCRdb to the late 2010s). To prepare the library, multiplex PCR was applied. The run used an Illumina HiSeq 2000. The TCR beta CDR3 regions were amplified from the RNA transcripts. The first round of RT-PCR for the TCR CDR3 was performed with the HTBI primer set and the Qiagen OneStep RT-PCR kit. TCRdb itself trimmed the public reads at Q25 with fastp, ran MiXCR and retained productive beta chains. A single entry per CDR3 protein holds the most common genes and DNA from its merged rows. The sample table shows roughly 500,000 distinct CDR3 sequences, and approximately 15% are seen once. The ten largest account for 5.8% of the sample. What was sequenced was blood. The receptors here all came from a woman aged 25 to 39 with Graves' hyperthyroidism that later progressed to Graves' ophthalmopathy.

This clonotype has at least ten counts. V gene TRBV12-3 or TRBV12-4 combines with J gene TRBJ1-4, with 11 positions matching TRBD1. There are 14 residues in the CDR3. V dropped 5 bases and J dropped 6; count of bases not matched to a gene: 2. The CDR3 sequence is CASSQDRGHEKLFF. CDR3 nucleotides: TGTGCCAGCAGTCAGGACAGGGGGCATGAAAAACTGTTTTTT.

In this sample, this clonotype turned up many times. V usage is TRBV2 and J usage is TRBJ2-7; D possibly corresponds to TRBD1 (5 bases). V lost 4 bases, J lost 5 bases, and 6 bases lay in between. The germline V gene has CDR1 SNHLY and CDR2 FYNNEI. The CDR3 runs to 11 residues. The CDR3 here is CASSGQHEQYF. The CDR3, as DNA: TGTGCCAGCAGTGGACAGCACGAGCAGTACTTC.